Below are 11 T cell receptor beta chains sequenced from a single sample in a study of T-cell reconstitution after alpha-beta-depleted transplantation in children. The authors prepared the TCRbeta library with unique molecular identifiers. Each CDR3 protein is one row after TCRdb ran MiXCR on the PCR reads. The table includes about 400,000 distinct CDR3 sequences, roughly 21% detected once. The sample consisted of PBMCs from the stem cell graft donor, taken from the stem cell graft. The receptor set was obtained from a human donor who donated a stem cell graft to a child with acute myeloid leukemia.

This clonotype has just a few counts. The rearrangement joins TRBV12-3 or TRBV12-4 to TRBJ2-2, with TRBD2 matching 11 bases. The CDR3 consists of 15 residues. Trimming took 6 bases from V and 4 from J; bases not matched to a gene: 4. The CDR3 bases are TGTGCCAGCAGCCAAGGACTAGCGGGCACCGGGGAGCTGTTTTTT. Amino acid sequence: CASSQGLAGTGELFF.

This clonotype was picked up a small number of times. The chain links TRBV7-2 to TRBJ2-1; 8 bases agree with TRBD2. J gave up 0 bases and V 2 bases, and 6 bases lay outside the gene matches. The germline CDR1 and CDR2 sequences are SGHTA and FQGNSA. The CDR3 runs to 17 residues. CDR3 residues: CASSLRSGRLSYNEQFF. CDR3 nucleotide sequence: TGTGCCAGCAGCTTAAGGAGCGGGAGACTCTCCTACAATGAGCAGTTCTTC.

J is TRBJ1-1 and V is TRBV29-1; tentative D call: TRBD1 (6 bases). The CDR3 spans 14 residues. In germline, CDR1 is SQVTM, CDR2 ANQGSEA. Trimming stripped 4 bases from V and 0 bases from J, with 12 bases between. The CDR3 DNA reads TGCAGCGTTGGTACAGGGAGCATGAACACTGAAGCTTTCTTT. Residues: CSVGTGSMNTEAFF.

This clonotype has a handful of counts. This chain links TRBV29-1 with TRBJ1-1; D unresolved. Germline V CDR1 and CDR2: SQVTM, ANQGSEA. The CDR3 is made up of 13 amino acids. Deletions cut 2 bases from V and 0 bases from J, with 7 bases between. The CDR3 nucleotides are TGCAGCGTTGAATCTAGGATGAACACTGAAGCTTTCTTT. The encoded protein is CSVESRMNTEAFF.

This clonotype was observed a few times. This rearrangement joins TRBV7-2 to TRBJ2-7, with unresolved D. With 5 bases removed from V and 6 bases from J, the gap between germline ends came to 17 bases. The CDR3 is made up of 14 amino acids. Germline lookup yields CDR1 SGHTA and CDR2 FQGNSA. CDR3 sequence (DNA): TGTGCCAGCAGCCTTTTCAGAGACCTTGCCGAGCAGTACTTC. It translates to CASSLFRDLAEQYF.

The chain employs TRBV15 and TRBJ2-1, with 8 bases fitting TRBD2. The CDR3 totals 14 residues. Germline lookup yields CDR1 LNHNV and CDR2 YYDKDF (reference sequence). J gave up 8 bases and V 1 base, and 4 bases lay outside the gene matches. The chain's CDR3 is CATSRVAGRDEQFF. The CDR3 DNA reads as TGTGCCACCAGCAGAGTAGCGGGAAGAGATGAGCAGTTCTTC.

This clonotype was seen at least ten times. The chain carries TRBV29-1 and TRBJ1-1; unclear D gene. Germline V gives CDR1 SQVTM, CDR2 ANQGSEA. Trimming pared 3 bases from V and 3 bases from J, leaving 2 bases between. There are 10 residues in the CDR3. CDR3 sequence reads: CSVEHTEAFF. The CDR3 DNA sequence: TGCAGCGTTGAGCACACTGAAGCTTTCTTT.

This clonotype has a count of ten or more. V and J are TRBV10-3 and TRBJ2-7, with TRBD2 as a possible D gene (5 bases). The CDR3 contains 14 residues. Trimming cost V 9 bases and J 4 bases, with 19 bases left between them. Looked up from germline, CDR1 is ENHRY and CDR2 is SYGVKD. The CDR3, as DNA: TGTGCCATTAGAGAGGGTGCCACGGGTTACGAGCAGTACTTC. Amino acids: CAIREGATGYEQYF.

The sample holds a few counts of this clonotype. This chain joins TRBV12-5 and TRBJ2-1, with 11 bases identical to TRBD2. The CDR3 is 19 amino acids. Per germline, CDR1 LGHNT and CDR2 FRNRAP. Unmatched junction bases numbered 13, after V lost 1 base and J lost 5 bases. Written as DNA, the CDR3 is TGTGCTAGTGGTTTGGCCCCCTCTACCGGGACTAGCGGCCACAATGAGCAGTTCTTC. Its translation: CASGLAPSTGTSGHNEQFF.

The CDR3 reads CASSEGTSGRASFNEQFF. The DNA for the CDR3 is TGTGCCAGCAGCGAAGGGACTAGCGGGAGAGCATCGTTTAATGAGCAGTTCTTC. J is TRBJ2-1 and V is TRBV9; 14 nucleotides align to TRBD2. Germline V CDR1 and CDR2: SGDLS, YYNGEE. V was pared by 3 bases and J by 7 bases, with 12 bases of the junction left unmatched. The CDR3 loop spans 18 amino acids. Complete variable domain (other parts from reference TRBV9 and TRBJ2-1): DSGVTQTPKHLITATGQRVTLRCSPRSGDLSVYWYQQSLDQGLQFLIQYYNGEERAKGNILERFSAQQFPDLHSELNLSSLELGDSALYFCASSEGTSGRASFNEQFFGPGTRLTVL.

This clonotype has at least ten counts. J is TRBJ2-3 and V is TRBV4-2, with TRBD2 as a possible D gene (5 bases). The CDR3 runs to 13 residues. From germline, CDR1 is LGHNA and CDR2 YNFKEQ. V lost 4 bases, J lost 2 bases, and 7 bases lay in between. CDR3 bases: TGTGCCAGCAGCCCTGACTACACAGATACGCAGTATTTT. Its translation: CASSPDYTDTQYF.